Below, 15 T cell receptor beta chains from the same sample are listed, as sequenced in a study of T-cell reconstitution after alpha-beta-depleted transplantation in children. Unique molecular identifiers were built into the TCRbeta library. TCRdb redid the calling of the PCR reads with MiXCR, one entry per CDR3 protein. The sample includes a few hundred thousand distinct CDR3 sequences, more than 8% of them seen just once. The specimen was PBMCs from the stem cell graft donor, collected from the stem cell graft. The receptors derive from a human donor who donated a stem cell graft to a child with SCID.

J is TRBJ1-6 and V is TRBV19; 8 positions agree with TRBD1. The V gene's germline CDR1 is LNHDA and CDR2 SQIVND (reference sequence). The CDR3 loop spans 15 amino acids. Trimming at V came to 10 bases and at J to 0 bases, leaving 5 bases not matched to a gene. DNA for the CDR3: TGTGCCACCGAGGGGACAGGCTCCTATAATTCACCCCTCCACTTT. Protein: CATEGTGSYNSPLHF.

This clonotype has only a few counts. This chain joins TRBV20-1 and TRBJ2-7, with 8 bases lining up with TRBD2. This CDR3 comprises 13 residues. V dropped 6 bases and J dropped 4; count of bases not matched to a gene: 8. The V gene's germline CDR1 is DFQATT and CDR2 SNEGSKA (reference sequence). The DNA for the CDR3 is TGCAGTGCCGCAGCGGGGGCTTCATACGAGCAGTACTTC. It encodes CSAAAGASYEQYF.

This clonotype was observed many times. The chain has TRBV5-1 and TRBJ2-1, with D maybe TRBD1 (6 bases). V lost 4 bases, J lost 2 bases, and 19 bases lay in between. Per the germline V gene, CDR1 is SGHRS and CDR2 is YFSETQ. This CDR3 has 17 amino acids. The DNA for the CDR3 is TGCGCCAGCAGCGTATCAGGGGTCATGAGGCCCTACAATGAGCAGTTCTTC. Its protein is CASSVSGVMRPYNEQFF.

This clonotype was detected many times. V usage is TRBV6-1 and J usage is TRBJ1-5, with TRBD1 as a possible D gene (6 bases). The germline V and J ends were trimmed by 6 bases and 3 bases, with 15 bases remaining between them. CDR1 MNHNS and CDR2 SASEGT come from the germline V gene. The CDR3 length is 15 residues. CDR3: CASSTQGLDNQPQHF. Here the CDR3 DNA reads TGTGCCAGCAGCACCCAGGGGCTCGACAATCAGCCCCAGCATTTT.

This clonotype has more than one count but fewer than ten. J is TRBJ1-4 and V is TRBV3-1; D not certain. V shed 3 bases and J shed 6 bases, with 17 bases lying between them. Germline V lookup: CDR1 LGHDT, CDR2 YNNKEL (reference sequence). This CDR3 has 16 residues. The CDR3 spells CASSHLGSLRDEKLFF. DNA for the CDR3: TGTGCCAGCAGCCACCTTGGGAGCCTCCGGGATGAAAAACTGTTTTTT. Filled out from reference TRBV3-1 and TRBJ1-4, the complete variable domain reads DTAVSQTPKYLVTQMGNDKSIKCEQNLGHDTMYWYKQDSKKFLKIMFSYNNKELIINETVPNRFSPKSPDKAHLNLHINSLELGDSAVYFCASSHLGSLRDEKLFFGSGTQLSVL.

V is TRBV20-1 and J is TRBJ2-7; TRBD2 matches at 7 bases. The CDR3 totals 16 residues. The V segment lost 5 bases and the J segment 3 bases; nucleotides outside the gene matches: 16. Germline V lookup: CDR1 DFQATT, CDR2 SNEGSKA (reference sequence). CDR3 DNA: TGCAGTGCTCTCGGGGATAGCGGGCGCTTTGACTACGAGCAGTACTTC. This encodes CSALGDSGRFDYEQYF.

This clonotype was detected a few times. The chain carries TRBV5-1 and TRBJ2-1, with D possibly matching TRBD2 (6 bases). This CDR3 has 16 amino acids. Trimming cost V 2 bases and J 4 bases, with 16 bases left between them. Germline CDR1 is SGHRS and CDR2 is YFSETQ. Here the CDR3 DNA reads TGCGCCAGCAGCTTCGAACTAGCTAACCCATACAATGAGCAGTTCTTC. It encodes CASSFELANPYNEQFF. The complete variable domain, with remaining parts taken from reference TRBV5-1 and TRBJ2-1, reads KAGVTQTPRYLIKTRGQQVTLSCSPISGHRSVSWYQQTPGQGLQFLFEYFSETQRNKGNFPGRFSGRQFSNSRSEMNVSTLELGDSALYLCASSFELANPYNEQFFGPGTRLTVL.

There are a few counts of this clonotype. The chain recombines TRBV20-1 with TRBJ2-5, with 7 bases that match TRBD1. The CDR3 covers 14 residues. Germline CDR1 and CDR2: DFQATT and SNEGSKA (reference sequence). With 2 bases clipped from V and 5 bases from J, the junction kept 8 bases outside the gene matches. The CDR3 loop reads CSARKDRSRETQYF. CDR3 nucleotide sequence: TGCAGTGCTAGAAAGGACAGGTCAAGGGAGACCCAGTACTTC.

This clonotype was detected only a few times. The V gene is TRBV5-1, the J gene TRBJ2-7; TRBD2 might be the D (7 bases). V gave up 5 bases and J gave up 6 bases, with 15 bases separating them. The germline gives CDR1 SGHRS, CDR2 YFSETQ. CDR3 length: 13 amino acids. CDR3 DNA: TGCGCCAGCAGATACGCGGGGGCGGGCGAGCAGTACTTC. Protein product: CASRYAGAGEQYF.

The rearrangement uses TRBV9 and TRBJ2-3; D unresolved. The CDR3 runs 13 residues. With 7 bases removed from V and 2 bases from J, the gap between germline ends came to 11 bases. Per the germline V gene, CDR1 is SGDLS and CDR2 is YYNGEE. The CDR3 nucleotides are TGTGCCAGCGGAGACACCTACACAGATACGCAGTATTTT. Amino acid sequence: CASGDTYTDTQYF.

This clonotype was observed a handful of times. This chain joins TRBV27 and TRBJ2-5; D may be TRBD1 (5 bases). V was shortened by 6 bases and J by 3 bases, with 11 bases between the two germline ends. The length of the CDR3 is 13 residues. The germline CDR1 and CDR2 sequences are MNHEY and SMNVEV (reference sequence). The CDR3 DNA reads TGTGCCAGCAGGCCCTTAGGGGAAGAGACCCAGTACTTC. It specifies CASRPLGEETQYF.

This sequence joins TRBV20-1 and TRBJ1-2; a possible D gene is TRBD1 (5 bases). The germline V and J ends were trimmed by 3 bases and 2 bases, with 16 bases remaining between them. In germline, CDR1 is DFQATT, CDR2 SNEGSKA (reference sequence). The CDR3 length is 15 residues. DNA of the CDR3: TGCAGTGCTAGGGGGGGAGGGAAAACCAACTATGGCTACACCTTC. Its translation is CSARGGGKTNYGYTF.

This clonotype occurred many times. The chain employs TRBV10-3 and TRBJ2-7; 9 bases map to TRBD1. J lost 3 bases, V lost 3 bases, and 3 bases had no gene match. In germline, CDR1 is ENHRY, CDR2 SYGVKD. CDR3 length: 14 amino acids. This CDR3 reads CAISDGQGIYEQYF. The CDR3 DNA reads as TGTGCCATCAGTGACGGACAGGGGATCTACGAGCAGTACTTC.

The chain carries TRBV5-1 and TRBJ2-5; 10 bases map to TRBD2. CDR3 size: 14 residues. V lost 4 bases, J lost 1 base, and 1 base stayed unmatched. Germline assignment: CDR1 SGHRS and CDR2 YFSETQ. Written as DNA, the CDR3 is TGCGCCAGCAGCCAGCGGGGGGGCCAAGAGACCCAGTACTTC. It codes for CASSQRGGQETQYF.

This clonotype was detected a few times. The rearrangement joins TRBV20-1 to TRBJ1-6, with D possibly TRBD1 on 6 matching bases. V lost 4 bases and J 6 bases, leaving 10 bases between the germline ends. The CDR3 length is 13 residues. CDR1 DFQATT and CDR2 SNEGSKA come from the germline V gene (reference sequence). This CDR3 reads CSANTGSNSPLHF. CDR3 in DNA: TGCAGTGCTAACACAGGGAGTAATTCACCCCTCCACTTT.